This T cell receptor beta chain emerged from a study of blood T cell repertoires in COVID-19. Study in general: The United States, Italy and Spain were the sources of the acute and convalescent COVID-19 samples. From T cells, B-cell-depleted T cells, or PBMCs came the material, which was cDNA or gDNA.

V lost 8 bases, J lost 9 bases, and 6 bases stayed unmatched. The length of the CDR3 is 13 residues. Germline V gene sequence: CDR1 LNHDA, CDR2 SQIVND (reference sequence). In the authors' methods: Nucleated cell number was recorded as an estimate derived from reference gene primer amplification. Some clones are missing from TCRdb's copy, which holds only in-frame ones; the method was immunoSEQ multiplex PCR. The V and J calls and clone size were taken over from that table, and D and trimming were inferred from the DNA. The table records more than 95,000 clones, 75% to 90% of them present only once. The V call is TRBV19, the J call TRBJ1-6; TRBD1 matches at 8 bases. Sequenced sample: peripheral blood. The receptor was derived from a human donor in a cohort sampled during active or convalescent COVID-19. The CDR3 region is CASFGQGISPLHF. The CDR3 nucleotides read TGTGCCAGTTTCGGACAGGGAATTTCACCCCTCCACTTT. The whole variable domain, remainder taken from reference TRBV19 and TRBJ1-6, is DGGITQSPKYLFRKEGQNVTLSCEQNLNHDAMYWYRQDPGQGLRLIYYSQIVNDFQKGDIAEGYSVSREKKESFPLTVTSAQKNPTAFYLCASFGQGISPLHFGNGTRLTVT.